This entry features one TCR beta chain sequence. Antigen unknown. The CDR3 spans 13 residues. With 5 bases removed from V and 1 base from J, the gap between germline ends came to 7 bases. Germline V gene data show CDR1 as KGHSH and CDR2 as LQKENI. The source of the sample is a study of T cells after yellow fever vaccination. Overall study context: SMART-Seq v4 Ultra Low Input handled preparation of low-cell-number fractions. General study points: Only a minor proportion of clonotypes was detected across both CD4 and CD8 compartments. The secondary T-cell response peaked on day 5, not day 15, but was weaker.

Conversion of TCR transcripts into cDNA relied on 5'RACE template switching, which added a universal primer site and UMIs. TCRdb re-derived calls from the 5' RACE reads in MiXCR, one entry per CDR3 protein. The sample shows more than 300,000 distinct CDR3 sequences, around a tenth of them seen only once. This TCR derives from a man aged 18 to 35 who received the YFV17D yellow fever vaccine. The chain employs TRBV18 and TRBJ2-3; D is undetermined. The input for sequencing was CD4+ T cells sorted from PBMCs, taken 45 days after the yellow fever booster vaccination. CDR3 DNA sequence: TGTGCCAGCTCAACCTTAGGCACAGATACGCAGTATTTT. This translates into CASSTLGTDTQYF. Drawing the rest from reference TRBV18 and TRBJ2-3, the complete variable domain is NAGVMQNPRHLVRRRGQEARLRCSPMKGHSHVYWYRQLPEEGLKFMVYLQKENIIDESGMPKERFSAEFPKEGPSILRIQQVVRGDSAAYFCASSTLGTDTQYFGPGTRLTVL.